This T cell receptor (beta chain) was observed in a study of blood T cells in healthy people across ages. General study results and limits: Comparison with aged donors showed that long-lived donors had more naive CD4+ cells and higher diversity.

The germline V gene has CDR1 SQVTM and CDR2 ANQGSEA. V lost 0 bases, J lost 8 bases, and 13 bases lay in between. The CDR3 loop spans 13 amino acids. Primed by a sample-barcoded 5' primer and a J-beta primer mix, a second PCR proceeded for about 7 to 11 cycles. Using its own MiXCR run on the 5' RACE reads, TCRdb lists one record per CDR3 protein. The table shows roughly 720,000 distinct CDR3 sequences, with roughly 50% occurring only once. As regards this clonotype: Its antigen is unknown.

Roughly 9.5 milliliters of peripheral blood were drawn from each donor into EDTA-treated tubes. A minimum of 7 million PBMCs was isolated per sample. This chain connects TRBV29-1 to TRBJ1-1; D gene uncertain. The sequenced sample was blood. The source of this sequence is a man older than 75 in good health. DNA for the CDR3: TGCAGCGTTGAAGACCCTAGCCCGGTCGAAGCTTTCTTT. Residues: CSVEDPSPVEAFF.